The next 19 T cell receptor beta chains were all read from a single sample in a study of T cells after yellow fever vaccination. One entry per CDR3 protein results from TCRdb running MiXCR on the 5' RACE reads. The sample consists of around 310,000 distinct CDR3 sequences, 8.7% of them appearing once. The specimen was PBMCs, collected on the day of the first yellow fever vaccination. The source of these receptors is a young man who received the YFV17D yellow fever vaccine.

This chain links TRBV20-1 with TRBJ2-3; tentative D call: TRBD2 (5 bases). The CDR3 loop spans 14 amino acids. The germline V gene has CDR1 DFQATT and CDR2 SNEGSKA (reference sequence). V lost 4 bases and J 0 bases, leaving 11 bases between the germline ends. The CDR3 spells CSANGVTSTDTQYF. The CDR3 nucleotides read TGCAGTGCTAACGGGGTCACTAGCACAGATACGCAGTATTTT.

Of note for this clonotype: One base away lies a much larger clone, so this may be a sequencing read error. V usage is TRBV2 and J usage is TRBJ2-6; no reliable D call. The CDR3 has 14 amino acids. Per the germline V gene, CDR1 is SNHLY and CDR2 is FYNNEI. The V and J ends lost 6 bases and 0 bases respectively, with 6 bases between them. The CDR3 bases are TGTGCCAGCAGGTTAAACTCTGGGGCCAACGTCCTGACTTTC. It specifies CASRLNSGANVLTF.

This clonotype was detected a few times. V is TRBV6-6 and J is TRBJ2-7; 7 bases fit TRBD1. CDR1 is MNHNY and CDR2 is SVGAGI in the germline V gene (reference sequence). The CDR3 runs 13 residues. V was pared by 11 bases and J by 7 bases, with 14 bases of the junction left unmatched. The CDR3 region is CAARRRTGQEQYF. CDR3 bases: TGTGCCGCCCGCCGCAGGACAGGCCAGGAGCAGTACTTC.

The CDR3 nucleotides are TGTGCCAGCAGCCCTTCTTGGGGGACCGGGGAGCTGTTTTTT. Its translation: CASSPSWGTGELFF. This chain connects TRBV7-2 to TRBJ2-2; D tentatively fits TRBD1 or TRBD2 (5 bases each). This CDR3 contains 14 residues. Germline-derived CDR1 and CDR2 are SGHTA and FQGNSA. V was trimmed by 5 bases and J by 5 bases, leaving 12 bases between them.

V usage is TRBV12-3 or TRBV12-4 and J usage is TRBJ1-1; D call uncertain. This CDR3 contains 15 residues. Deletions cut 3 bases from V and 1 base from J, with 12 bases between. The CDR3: CASSLFSGRNTEAFF. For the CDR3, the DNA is TGTGCCAGCAGTTTGTTTAGCGGGAGGAACACTGAAGCTTTCTTT.

CDR3 in amino acids: CASSFQTAGTEKNIQYF. DNA of the CDR3: TGTGCCAGCAGTTTCCAGACTGCCGGGACGGAAAAAAACATTCAGTACTTC. This chain uses TRBV28 with TRBJ2-4, with D possibly being TRBD1 or TRBD2 (5 bases each). The CDR3 is made up of 17 amino acids. Germline CDR1 reads MDHEN; CDR2 reads SYDVKM. Trimming left V 3 bases short and J 4 bases short, with 19 bases between. Based on the CDR3 plus reference TRBV28 and TRBJ2-4, the full variable domain is DVKVTQSSRYLVKRTGEKVFLECVQDMDHENMFWYRQDPGLGLRLIYFSYDVKMKEKGDIPEGYSVSREKKERFSLILESASTNQTSMYLCASSFQTAGTEKNIQYFGAGTRLSVL.

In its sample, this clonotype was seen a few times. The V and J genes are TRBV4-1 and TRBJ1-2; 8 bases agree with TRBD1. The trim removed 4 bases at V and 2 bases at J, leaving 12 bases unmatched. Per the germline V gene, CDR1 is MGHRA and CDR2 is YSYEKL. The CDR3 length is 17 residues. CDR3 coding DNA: TGCGCCAGCAGCCCTGCGACAGGGGCTCACTTAAACTATGGCTACACCTTC. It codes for CASSPATGAHLNYGYTF.

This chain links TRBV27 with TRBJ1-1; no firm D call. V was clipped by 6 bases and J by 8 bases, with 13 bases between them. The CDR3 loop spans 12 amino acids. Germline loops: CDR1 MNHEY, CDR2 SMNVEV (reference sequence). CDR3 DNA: TGTGCCAGCAGATCAGGTGGCTCCGAAGCTTTCTTT. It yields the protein CASRSGGSEAFF.

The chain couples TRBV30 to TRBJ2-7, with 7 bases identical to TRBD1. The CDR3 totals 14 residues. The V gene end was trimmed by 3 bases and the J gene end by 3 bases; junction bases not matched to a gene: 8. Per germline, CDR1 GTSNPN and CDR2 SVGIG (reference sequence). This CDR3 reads CAWRARDSLYEQYF. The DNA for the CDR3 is TGTGCCTGGAGGGCCCGGGACAGCCTCTACGAGCAGTACTTC.

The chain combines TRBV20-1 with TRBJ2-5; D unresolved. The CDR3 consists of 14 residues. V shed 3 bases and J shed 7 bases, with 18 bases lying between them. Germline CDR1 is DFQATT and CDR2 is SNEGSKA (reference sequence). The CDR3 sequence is CSARSDKTRWTQYF. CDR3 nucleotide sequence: TGCAGTGCTAGGTCTGACAAGACCCGTTGGACCCAGTACTTC.

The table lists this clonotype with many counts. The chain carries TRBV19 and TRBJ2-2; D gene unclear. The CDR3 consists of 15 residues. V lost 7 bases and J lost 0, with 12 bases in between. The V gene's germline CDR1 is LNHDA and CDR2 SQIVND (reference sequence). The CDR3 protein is CASIQDGSNTGELFF. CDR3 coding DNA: TGTGCCAGTATCCAGGACGGCTCGAACACCGGGGAGCTGTTTTTT. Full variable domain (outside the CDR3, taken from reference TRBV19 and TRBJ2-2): DGGITQSPKYLFRKEGQNVTLSCEQNLNHDAMYWYRQDPGQGLRLIYYSQIVNDFQKGDIAEGYSVSREKKESFPLTVTSAQKNPTAFYLCASIQDGSNTGELFFGEGSRLTVL.

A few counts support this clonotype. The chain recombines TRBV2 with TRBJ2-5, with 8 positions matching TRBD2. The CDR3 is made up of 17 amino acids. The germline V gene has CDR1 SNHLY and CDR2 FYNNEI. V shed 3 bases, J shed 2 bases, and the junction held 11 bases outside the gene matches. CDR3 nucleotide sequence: TGTGCCAGCAGTGATCCTCGGATTTTAGCGGGGCAAGAGACCCAGTACTTC. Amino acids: CASSDPRILAGQETQYF. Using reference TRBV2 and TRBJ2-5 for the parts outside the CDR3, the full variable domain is EPEVTQTPSHQVTQMGQEVILRCVPISNHLYFYWYRQILGQKVEFLVSFYNNEISEKSEIFDDQFSVERPDGSNFTLKIRSTKLEDSAMYFCASSDPRILAGQETQYFGPGTRLLVL.

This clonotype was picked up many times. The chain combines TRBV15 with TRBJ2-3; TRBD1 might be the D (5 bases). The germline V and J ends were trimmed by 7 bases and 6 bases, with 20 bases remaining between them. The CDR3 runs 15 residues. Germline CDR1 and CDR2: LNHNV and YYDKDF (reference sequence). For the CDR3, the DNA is TGTGCCACCACGGGTGGCACAGGCTTAGGGGATACGCAGTATTTT. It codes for CATTGGTGLGDTQYF.

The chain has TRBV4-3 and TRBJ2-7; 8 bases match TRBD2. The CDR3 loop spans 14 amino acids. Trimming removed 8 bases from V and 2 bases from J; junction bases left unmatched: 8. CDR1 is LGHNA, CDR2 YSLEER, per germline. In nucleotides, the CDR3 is TGCGCCAGCCACGACAGCGGGGGCACCTACGAGCAGTACGTC. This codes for CASHDSGGTYEQYV.

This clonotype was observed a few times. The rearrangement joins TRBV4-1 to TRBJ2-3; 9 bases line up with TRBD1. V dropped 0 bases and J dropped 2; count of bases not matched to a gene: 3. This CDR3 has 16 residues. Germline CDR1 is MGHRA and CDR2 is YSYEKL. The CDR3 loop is CASSQEGTGNTDTQYF. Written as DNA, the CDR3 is TGCGCCAGCAGCCAAGAGGGGACAGGGAACACAGATACGCAGTATTTT.

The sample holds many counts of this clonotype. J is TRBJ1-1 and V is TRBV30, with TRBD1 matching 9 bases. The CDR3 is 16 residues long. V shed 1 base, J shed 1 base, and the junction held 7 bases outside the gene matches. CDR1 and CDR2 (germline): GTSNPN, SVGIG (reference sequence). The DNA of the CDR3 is TGTGCCTGGAGTGGAGAGTGGGACAGGGCGAACACTGAAGCTTTCTTT. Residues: CAWSGEWDRANTEAFF.

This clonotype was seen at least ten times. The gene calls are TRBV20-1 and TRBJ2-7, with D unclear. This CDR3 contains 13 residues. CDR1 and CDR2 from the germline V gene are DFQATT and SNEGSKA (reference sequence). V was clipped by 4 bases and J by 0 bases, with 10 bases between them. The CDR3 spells CSAKGLGSYEQYV. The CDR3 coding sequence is TGCAGTGCTAAGGGCCTGGGCTCCTACGAGCAGTACGTC.

CDR3 DNA sequence: TGCGCCAGCAGCTTGTCAACTTCCTACAATGAGCAGTTCTTC. Translated: CASSLSTSYNEQFF. The chain combines TRBV5-1 with TRBJ2-1; D gene ambiguous. V lost 1 base and J lost 1, with 6 bases in between. Germline V CDR1 and CDR2: SGHRS, YFSETQ. The CDR3 sequence is 14 residues long.

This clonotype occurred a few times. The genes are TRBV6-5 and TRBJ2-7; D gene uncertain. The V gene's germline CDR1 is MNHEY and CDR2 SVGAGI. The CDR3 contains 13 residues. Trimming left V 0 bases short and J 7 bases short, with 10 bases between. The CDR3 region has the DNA TGTGCCAGCAGTTACTCTTCCATGGGAGAGCAGTACGTC. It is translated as CASSYSSMGEQYV.